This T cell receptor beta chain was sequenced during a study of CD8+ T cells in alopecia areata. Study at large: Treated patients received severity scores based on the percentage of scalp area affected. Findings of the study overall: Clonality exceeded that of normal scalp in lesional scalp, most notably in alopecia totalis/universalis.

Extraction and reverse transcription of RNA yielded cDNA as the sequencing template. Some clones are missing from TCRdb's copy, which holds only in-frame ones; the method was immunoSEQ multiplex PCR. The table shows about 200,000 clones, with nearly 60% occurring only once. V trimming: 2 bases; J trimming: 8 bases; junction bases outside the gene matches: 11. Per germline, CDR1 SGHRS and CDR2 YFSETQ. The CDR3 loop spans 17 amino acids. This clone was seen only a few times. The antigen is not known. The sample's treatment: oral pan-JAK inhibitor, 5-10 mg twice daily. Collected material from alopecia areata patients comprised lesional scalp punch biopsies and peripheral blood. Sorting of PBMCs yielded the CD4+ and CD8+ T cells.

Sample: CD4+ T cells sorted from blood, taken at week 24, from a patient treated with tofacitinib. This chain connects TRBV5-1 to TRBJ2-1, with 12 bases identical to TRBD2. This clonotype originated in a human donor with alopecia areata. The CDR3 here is CASSFRQLAGGGHEQFF. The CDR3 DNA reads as TGCGCCAGCAGCTTCAGACAACTAGCGGGAGGTGGGCATGAGCAGTTCTTC.